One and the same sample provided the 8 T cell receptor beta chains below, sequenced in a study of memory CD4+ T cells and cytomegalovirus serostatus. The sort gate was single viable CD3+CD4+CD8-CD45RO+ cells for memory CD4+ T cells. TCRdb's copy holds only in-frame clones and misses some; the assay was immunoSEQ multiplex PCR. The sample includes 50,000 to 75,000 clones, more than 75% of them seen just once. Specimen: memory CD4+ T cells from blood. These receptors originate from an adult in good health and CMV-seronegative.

CDR3 DNA sequence: TGTGCCAGCAGCGGCACAGGGGGTGCTGGAGGGGCCAACGTCCTGACTTTC. Protein: CASSGTGGAGGANVLTF. The J gene is TRBJ2-6, the V gene TRBV11-1; 8 bases are a match to TRBD1. The germline V gene has CDR1 SGHAT and CDR2 FQDESV (reference sequence). V lost 5 bases to trimming and J lost 4 bases; unmatched junction nucleotides: 10. CDR3 length: 17 residues.

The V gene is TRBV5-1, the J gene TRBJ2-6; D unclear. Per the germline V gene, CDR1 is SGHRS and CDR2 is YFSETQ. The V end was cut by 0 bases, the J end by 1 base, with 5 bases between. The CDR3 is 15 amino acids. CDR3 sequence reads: CASSLALSGANVLTF. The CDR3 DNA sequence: TGCGCCAGCAGCTTGGCCCTGTCTGGGGCCAACGTCCTGACTTTC.

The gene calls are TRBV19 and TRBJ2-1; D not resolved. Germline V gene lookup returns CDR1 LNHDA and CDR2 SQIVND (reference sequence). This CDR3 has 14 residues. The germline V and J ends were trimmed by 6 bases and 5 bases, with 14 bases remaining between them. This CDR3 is CASSPPGRDNEQFF. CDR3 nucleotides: TGTGCCAGTAGCCCTCCCGGACGGGACAATGAGCAGTTCTTC.

CDR3 region: CASSVAGAASGTQYF. DNA of the CDR3: TGTGCCAGCAGTGTGGCAGGGGCTGCCTCAGGGACCCAGTACTTC. The chain links TRBV6-1 to TRBJ2-5; possibly TRBD1 for D (6 bases). The V end lost 4 bases, the J end lost 7 bases, and 19 bases lay between the germline ends. CDR3 length: 15 amino acids. Per the germline V gene, CDR1 is MNHNS and CDR2 is SASEGT.

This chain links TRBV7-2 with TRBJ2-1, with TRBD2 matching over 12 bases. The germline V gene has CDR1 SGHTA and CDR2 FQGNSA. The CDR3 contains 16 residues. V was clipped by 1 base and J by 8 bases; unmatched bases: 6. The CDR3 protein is CASSLGLAGEGDEQFF. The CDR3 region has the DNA TGTGCCAGCAGCTTAGGACTAGCGGGAGAGGGCGATGAGCAGTTCTTC.

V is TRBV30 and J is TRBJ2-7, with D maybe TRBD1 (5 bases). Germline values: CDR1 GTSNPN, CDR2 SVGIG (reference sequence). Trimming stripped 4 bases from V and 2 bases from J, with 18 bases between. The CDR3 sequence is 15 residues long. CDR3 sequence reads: CAWNSPPGATYEQYF. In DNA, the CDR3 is TGTGCCTGGAACTCACCCCCTGGGGCTACCTACGAGCAGTACTTC.

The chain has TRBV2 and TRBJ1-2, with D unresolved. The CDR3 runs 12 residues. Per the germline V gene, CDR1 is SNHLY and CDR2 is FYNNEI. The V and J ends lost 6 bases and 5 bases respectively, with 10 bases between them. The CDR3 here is CASRFVEYGYTF. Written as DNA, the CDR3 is TGTGCCAGCAGATTCGTTGAATATGGCTACACCTTC.

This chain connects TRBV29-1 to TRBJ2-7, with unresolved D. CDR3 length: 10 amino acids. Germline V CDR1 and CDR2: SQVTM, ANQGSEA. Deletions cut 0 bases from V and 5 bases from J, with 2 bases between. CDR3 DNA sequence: TGCAGCGTTGAAGAAAACGAGCAGTACTTC. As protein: CSVEENEQYF.